The sequence of this T cell receptor beta chain was determined in a study of T cells in Graves' hyperthyroidism and ophthalmopathy. The sample holds many counts of this clonotype. Template material for amplifying TCR beta CDR3 regions consisted of RNA transcripts. When the TCR CDR3 underwent first-round RT-PCR, the HTBI primer set was used. Each CDR3 protein gets one entry after TCRdb re-called the multiplex PCR reads with MiXCR. The sample lists 350,000 to 400,000 distinct CDR3 sequences; about 16% were seen once. V was pared by 0 bases and J by 0 bases, with 18 bases between. Germline CDR1 DFQATT, CDR2 SNEGSKA (reference sequence). The CDR3 consists of 18 residues.

The clonotype originates from a young woman with Graves' hyperthyroidism. Sequencing was done on a sample of blood. The chain recombines TRBV20-1 with TRBJ2-1; D possibly corresponds to TRBD2 (6 bases). CDR3 sequence (DNA): TGCAGTGCTAGAGATGGTGGGCTAGCGCTGAGCTCCTACAATGAGCAGTTCTTC. Translated: CSARDGGLALSSYNEQFF.